The clone carrying this T cell receptor beta chain was observed a single time. The antigen remains unidentified. Germline V gives CDR1 SGHAT, CDR2 FQDESV (reference sequence). V gave up 5 bases and J gave up 5 bases, with 9 bases separating them. CDR3 size: 12 residues. Data came from immunoSEQ multiplex PCR; TCRdb stores just in-frame clones and leaves some out. The data hold about 140,000 clones, with approximately 90% observed a single time. The data derive from a study of T cell responses to AZD1222 COVID-19 vaccine. Whole-study findings and limits: In a largely white British group with more females than males, clonal diversity was possibly underestimated.

The chain is built from TRBV11-1 and TRBJ2-5; D gene unclear. This receptor was identified in an adult in good health. The source was peripheral blood, collected on day 0 of AZD1222 vaccination. The CDR3 spells CASSRAGETQYF. The CDR3 DNA is TGTGCCAGCAGCCGGGCCGGGGAGACCCAGTACTTC.